This T cell receptor beta chain was captured by sequencing in a study of response to subunit inactivated influenza vaccine. TCRdb reprocessed the RT-PCR reads with MiXCR, giving one entry per CDR3 protein. The sample records some 570,000 distinct CDR3 sequences, roughly 10% being singletons. V gave up 5 bases and J gave up 0 bases, with 6 bases separating them. Germline V CDR1 and CDR2: MDHEN, SYDVKM. The CDR3 sequence is 13 residues long. This sample was also put to use in a study of T cells expressing NK-cell markers. That source adds: 5'RACE template switching with UMIs generated TCR beta cDNA. In the group of eight sequenced donors, seven were HCMV-seropositive and one was seronegative. NKG2C+ dominant clonotypes from 6 or 7 donors made up about 1.0-7.0% of CD8+ T cells. Whether expanded NKG2C+ T cell clones recognized HCMV stayed uncertain.

The starting material was PBMCs from blood, obtained on the day of vaccination. This TCR derives from a middle-aged man who received an inactivated influenza vaccine. This chain joins TRBV28 and TRBJ2-3; no definite D call. The CDR3 DNA follows: TGTGCCAGCAGTACTCTTAGCACAGATACGCAGTATTTT. Translation: CASSTLSTDTQYF.